This T cell receptor (beta chain) derives from a study of blood T cell repertoires in COVID-19. Profiling relied on immunoSEQ multiplex PCR, and the TCRdb table lists in-frame clones only, not all of them. The sample shows more than 70,000 clones, roughly 80% of them seen only once. Germline lookup yields CDR1 MNHNY and CDR2 SVGAGI (reference sequence). V lost 11 bases, J lost 8 bases, and 18 bases lay in between. The CDR3 is made up of 12 amino acids. Sequenced: peripheral blood. The chain links TRBV6-6 to TRBJ1-2, with D perhaps matching TRBD1 (6 bases). The sequence derives from an elderly woman with active or convalescent COVID-19. CDR3 residues: CAGAQGNGGYTF. In nucleotides, the CDR3 is TGTGCCGGAGCCCAGGGGAATGGCGGCTACACCTTC.